One and the same sample provided the 30 T cell receptor beta chains below, sequenced in a study of OX40 agonist ivuxolimab in advanced cancers. Assay: immunoSEQ multiplex PCR; the TCRdb copy retains only in-frame clones and omits some. Of 62,000 or so clones listed, roughly 86% are singletons. Sequencing was performed on CD4+ or CD8+ T cells sorted from blood, taken in a trial of the OX40 agonist ivuxolimab. The receptors shown here come from an adult with an advanced solid tumor such as melanoma, head and neck, liver or kidney cancer.

The chain employs TRBV7-9 and TRBJ1-2; D is possibly TRBD1 (6 bases). The CDR3 is 18 residues long. V was pared by 3 bases and J by 6 bases, with 26 bases between. The germline V gene encodes CDR1 SEHNR and CDR2 FQNEAQ (reference sequence). CDR3 region: CASSFQGRGLISYHGYTF. CDR3 nucleotide sequence: TGTGCCAGCAGCTTTCAGGGGAGGGGACTTATCTCGTATCATGGCTACACCTTC.

This clone is a singleton in its sample. V and J are TRBV10-3 and TRBJ1-5; TRBD1 is a possible D gene (5 bases). Germline V gene sequence: CDR1 ENHRY, CDR2 SYGVKD. The CDR3 loop spans 12 amino acids. Trimming took 6 bases from V and 10 from J, leaving 13 bases between them. In DNA form, the CDR3 reads TGTGCCATCAGCAACCGGGACCAACCCCAGCATTTT. This sequence encodes CAISNRDQPQHF.

This clone occurred a few times. V usage is TRBV27 and J usage is TRBJ1-2; 9 positions agree with TRBD1. CDR1 MNHEY and CDR2 SMNVEV come from the germline V gene (reference sequence). CDR3 length: 14 amino acids. V trimming: 6 bases; J trimming: 4 bases; junction bases outside the gene matches: 6. CDR3 region: CASRGQGRSYGYTF. DNA for the CDR3: TGTGCCAGCAGGGGACAGGGACGAAGCTATGGCTACACCTTC.

This clone turned up a few times. V gene TRBV5-5 combines with J gene TRBJ2-7; TRBD2 aligns across 12 bases. The CDR3 has 15 residues. Per the germline V gene, CDR1 is SGHKS and CDR2 is YYEKEE (reference sequence). Trimming took 2 bases from V and 6 from J; bases not matched to a gene: 6. CDR3 sequence reads: CASSFLAGGPVEQYF. In DNA form, the CDR3 reads TGTGCCAGCAGCTTTCTAGCGGGAGGGCCGGTCGAGCAGTACTTC.

The chain recombines TRBV11-2 with TRBJ2-7; D may be TRBD1 (6 bases). Per the germline V gene, CDR1 is SGHAT and CDR2 is FQNNGV. CDR3 length: 14 residues. The V end was cut by 1 base, the J end by 5 bases, with 12 bases between. The CDR3 spells CASSLGTVVNEQYF. CDR3 sequence (DNA): TGTGCCAGCAGCTTAGGGACAGTTGTCAACGAGCAGTACTTC.

The chain recombines TRBV18 with TRBJ2-7; 9 positions agree with TRBD2. After removal of 0 bases from V and 4 bases from J, the junction contained 7 bases not matched to a gene. CDR3 size: 16 residues. In germline, CDR1 is KGHSH, CDR2 LQKENI. This CDR3 is CASSPPLAGREYEQYF. CDR3 bases: TGTGCCAGCTCACCACCGCTAGCGGGACGGGAGTACGAGCAGTACTTC.

V usage is TRBV9 and J usage is TRBJ2-5; D could derive from TRBD1 or TRBD2 (6 bases each). The V gene's germline CDR1 is SGDLS and CDR2 YYNGEE. The CDR3 consists of 15 residues. V was shortened by 0 bases and J by 1 base, with 10 bases between the two germline ends. As DNA, the CDR3 is TGTGCCAGCAGCGTAGGACCGGGGGCCCAAGAGACCCAGTACTTC. Its protein product is CASSVGPGAQETQYF. Full variable domain (missing parts from reference TRBV9 and TRBJ2-5): DSGVTQTPKHLITATGQRVTLRCSPRSGDLSVYWYQQSLDQGLQFLIQYYNGEERAKGNILERFSAQQFPDLHSELNLSSLELGDSALYFCASSVGPGAQETQYFGPGTRLLVL.

DNA of the CDR3: TGTGCCAGCCGGAGGAGTGATCAGCCCCAGCATTTT. The encoded protein is CASRRSDQPQHF. The V call is TRBV6-1, the J call TRBJ1-5; the D is unclear. Trimming removed 8 bases from V and 5 bases from J, with 10 bases in between. The CDR3 is 12 residues long. Germline-derived CDR1 and CDR2 are MNHNS and SASEGT.

The rearrangement links TRBV18 to TRBJ2-1; D not certain. Germline values: CDR1 KGHSH, CDR2 LQKENI. The CDR3 is made up of 15 amino acids. V lost 3 bases and J lost 3, with 12 bases in between. The chain's CDR3 is CASSPFTLLYNEQFF. The CDR3 coding sequence is TGTGCCAGCTCACCTTTCACCCTCCTCTACAATGAGCAGTTCTTC.

This clone occurred once. The J gene is TRBJ1-2, the V gene TRBV5-4, with D perhaps TRBD1 (5 bases). This CDR3 region has 15 residues. Between the trimmed V and J ends, which lost 3 bases and 8 bases, there was a span of 20 bases. Germline V CDR1 and CDR2: SGHNT, YYREEE (reference sequence). The DNA for the CDR3 is TGTGCCAGCAGCTCGTTTACAGGTTCCTCAGAAGGCTACACCTTC. It specifies CASSSFTGSSEGYTF.

In this sample, this clone turned up once. This chain links TRBV6-5 with TRBJ1-1, with D maybe TRBD1 (6 bases). Trimming took 4 bases from V and 8 from J, leaving 14 bases between them. Per the germline V gene, CDR1 is MNHEY and CDR2 is SVGAGI. The CDR3 loop spans 13 amino acids. The DNA of the CDR3 is TGTGCCAGCAGTTTCCCCGGGACATTCGAAGCTTTCTTT. It translates to CASSFPGTFEAFF.

This clone has just one count. The V call is TRBV6-1, the J call TRBJ2-2, with a possible D match to TRBD1 (6 bases). Per germline, CDR1 MNHNS and CDR2 SASEGT. The V gene lost 7 bases and the J gene lost 5 bases, with 11 bases spanning the gap. This CDR3 is 13 amino acids long. The CDR3 spells CASNTQGTGELFF. Written as DNA, the CDR3 is TGTGCCAGCAACACTCAGGGGACCGGGGAGCTGTTTTTT.

The chain combines TRBV7-9 with TRBJ2-3; 10 bases fit TRBD2. V shed 3 bases and J 4 bases; nucleotides not matched to a gene: 13. Looked up from germline, CDR1 is SEHNR and CDR2 is FQNEAQ (reference sequence). The CDR3 has 18 residues. CDR3 nucleotides: TGTGCCAGCAGCTTGGGTAGAGGGCTAGCGGGGGAGCCAGATACGCAGTATTTT. It yields the protein CASSLGRGLAGEPDTQYF.

The rearrangement uses TRBV5-4 and TRBJ2-7; 7 bases agree with TRBD1. V lost 4 bases and J lost 0; bases outside the gene matches: 4. The CDR3 length is 14 residues. Germline V gives CDR1 SGHNT, CDR2 YYREEE (reference sequence). The CDR3 DNA follows: TGTGCCAGCAGCGTACAGGGGATCTCCTACGAGCAGTACTTC. Translated, it gives CASSVQGISYEQYF.

The gene calls are TRBV4-3 and TRBJ2-3; D is ambiguous. The germline V and J ends were trimmed by 0 bases and 6 bases, with 7 bases remaining between them. Per the germline V gene, CDR1 is LGHNA and CDR2 is YSLEER. The CDR3 length is 13 residues. In nucleotides, the CDR3 is TGCGCCAGCAGCCAAGATCGCCCCGATACGCAGTATTTT. It encodes CASSQDRPDTQYF.

The CDR3 DNA sequence: TGTGCCAGCAGCTTAGGTACCCAGCTCACAGATACGCAGTATTTT. Its protein is CASSLGTQLTDTQYF. The J gene is TRBJ2-3, the V gene TRBV13; D remains unclear. This CDR3 spans 15 amino acids. Trimming stripped 0 bases from V and 2 bases from J, with 9 bases between. CDR1 PRHDT and CDR2 FYEKMQ come from the germline V gene (reference sequence).

This chain uses TRBV15 with TRBJ2-2, with TRBD1 matching 7 bases. The CDR3 spans 15 residues. J was trimmed by 1 base and V by 8 bases; bases with no gene match: 7. The germline CDR1 and CDR2 sequences are LNHNV and YYDKDF (reference sequence). CDR3 in amino acids: CATLKGGRNTGELFF. The CDR3 DNA sequence: TGTGCCACCCTTAAAGGGGGCAGGAACACCGGGGAGCTGTTTTTT.

This chain links TRBV29-1 with TRBJ2-3; possibly TRBD2 for D (5 bases). Trimming took 8 bases from V and 2 from J, leaving 14 bases between them. CDR1 is SQVTM and CDR2 is ANQGSEA in the germline V gene. The CDR3 totals 13 residues. The CDR3 here is CSYGLLSTDTQYF. CDR3 DNA sequence: TGCAGCTATGGACTCCTGTCCACAGATACGCAGTATTTT.

The chain is built from TRBV5-1 and TRBJ2-2; D tentatively reads TRBD1 or TRBD2 (6 bases each). Trimming removed 4 bases at V and 2 bases at J, with 15 bases between. This CDR3 is built from 16 residues. The germline CDR1 and CDR2 sequences are SGHRS and YFSETQ. The CDR3 DNA reads TGCGCCAGCAGCCCCGGGAGACAGGCTAACACCGGGGAGCTGTTTTTT. It yields the protein CASSPGRQANTGELFF.

The rearrangement links TRBV5-1 to TRBJ1-1; 8 bases map to TRBD1. Germline V gene data show CDR1 as SGHRS and CDR2 as YFSETQ. The V segment lost 0 bases and the J segment 4 bases; nucleotides outside the gene matches: 5. This CDR3 is built from 15 residues. The CDR3 loop reads CASSLGGTGPTEAFF. DNA for the CDR3: TGCGCCAGCAGCTTGGGTGGGACAGGTCCCACTGAAGCTTTCTTT.

The chain carries TRBV2 and TRBJ2-2, with 9 bases lining up with TRBD2. Germline V gives CDR1 SNHLY, CDR2 FYNNEI. V trimming: 5 bases; J trimming: 9 bases; junction bases outside the gene matches: 4. This CDR3 is built from 13 residues. For the CDR3, the DNA is TGTGCCAGCAGTCGCGGGACTAGCCGGGAGCTGTTTTTT. Translation gives CASSRGTSRELFF.

The V gene is TRBV27, the J gene TRBJ2-3, with TRBD2 matching over 7 bases. V shed 0 bases and J 9 bases; nucleotides not matched to a gene: 0. CDR3 length: 12 residues. From germline, CDR1 is MNHEY and CDR2 SMNVEV (reference sequence). CDR3 loop: CASSLSGGTQYF. CDR3 bases: TGTGCCAGCAGTTTATCGGGGGGGACGCAGTATTTT.

The chain joins TRBV18 to TRBJ2-3, with 9 bases identical to TRBD1. J lost 3 bases, V lost 4 bases, and 8 bases had no gene match. The CDR3 totals 16 residues. Germline V CDR1 and CDR2: KGHSH, LQKENI. The CDR3 sequence is CASSRRTGEGTDTQYF. The CDR3 nucleotides are TGTGCCAGCTCACGGCGGACAGGGGAAGGTACAGATACGCAGTATTTT.

The chain couples TRBV5-1 to TRBJ2-1, with 11 nucleotides matching TRBD2. This CDR3 is built from 16 residues. The ends lost 4 bases at V and 4 bases at J; junction bases unmatched: 7. In germline, CDR1 is SGHRS, CDR2 YFSETQ. The DNA for the CDR3 is TGCGCCAGCAGCACAACCGGGACTAGCGGTTACAATGAGCAGTTCTTC. Its translation is CASSTTGTSGYNEQFF.

The rearrangement uses TRBV4-3 and TRBJ1-4; TRBD1 matches 8 bases. Trimming at V came to 3 bases and at J to 8 bases, leaving 8 bases not matched to a gene. This CDR3 has 15 amino acids. CDR1 LGHNA and CDR2 YSLEER come from the germline V gene. The CDR3, as DNA: TGCGCCAGCAGCCAGGAAGGACAGGGCTGGGAAAAACTGTTTTTT. It specifies CASSQEGQGWEKLFF.

The genes are TRBV21-1 and TRBJ2-1; the table's D call, TRBD2, has no DNA check behind it. TRBV21-1 counts as a pseudogene. The CDR3 spans 14 residues. The CDR3 loop is CASSKVRERHEQFF. The CDR3 DNA follows: TGTGCCAGCAGCAAAGTCCGGGAAAGGCATGAGCAGTTCTTC.

The chain joins TRBV27 to TRBJ2-7, with 12 bases identical to TRBD2. V shed 2 bases and J 0 bases; nucleotides not matched to a gene: 11. Germline V gene sequence: CDR1 MNHEY, CDR2 SMNVEV (reference sequence). This CDR3 comprises 19 residues. In DNA form, the CDR3 reads TGTGCCAGCAGTTTAAGGTCGGGACTAGCGGGTGCTAACTCCTACGAGCAGTACTTC. Protein sequence: CASSLRSGLAGANSYEQYF.

The rearrangement uses TRBV28 and TRBJ1-2; D unclear. The CDR3 consists of 14 residues. Germline CDR1 and CDR2: MDHEN and SYDVKM. The V and J ends lost 6 bases and 8 bases respectively, with 19 bases between them. The CDR3 DNA follows: TGTGCCAGCAGGTCCCGTCCCCCCGTTGAGGGCTACACCTTC. Its translation: CASRSRPPVEGYTF.

The J gene is TRBJ2-7, the V gene TRBV30; possible D gene TRBD1, 6 bases. Germline CDR1 reads GTSNPN; CDR2 reads SVGIG (reference sequence). V was clipped by 2 bases and J by 5 bases, with 13 bases between them. The CDR3 extends over 13 amino acids. The CDR3: CAWSSQGKNEQYF. CDR3 nucleotides: TGTGCCTGGAGTAGTCAGGGGAAAAACGAGCAGTACTTC.

The gene calls are TRBV10-2 and TRBJ2-3, with 10 bases aligning to TRBD1. Germline CDR1 is WSHSY and CDR2 is SAAADI. J lost 3 bases, V lost 2 bases, and 17 bases had no gene match. CDR3 size: 20 residues. The CDR3 DNA is TGCGCCAGCAGTGAGCCCCATTCCTTACCGGGACAGGGGATTACAGATACGCAGTATTTT. Encoded protein: CASSEPHSLPGQGITDTQYF.